This TCR beta chain was found in a study of T-cell reconstitution after alpha-beta-depleted transplantation in children. Study conclusions and caveats: Certain patients had high TCRbeta diversity at day 60, and it came from recipient T cells and thymic progenitors that survived.

Researchers prepared the TCRbeta library using unique molecular identifiers, the study reports. TCRdb re-called the PCR reads through MiXCR, storing one row per CDR3 protein. The sample yields around 670,000 distinct CDR3 sequences, around 13% seen once. CDR1 and CDR2 (germline): MDHEN, SYDVKM. The CDR3 length is 14 residues. Unmatched junction bases numbered 7, after V lost 3 bases and J lost 14 bases. Worth noting for this clonotype: Its matching antigen is unknown.

The gene calls are TRBV28 and TRBJ2-1, with 13 bases fitting TRBD2. Specimen: PBMCs, collected before TCRalphabeta/CD19-depleted stem cell transplant. The receptor comes from a girl aged 2 to 9 with congenital amegakaryocytic thrombocytopenia, due to receive a stem cell transplant. The CDR3 is CASSLRTSGSHKFF. CDR3 in DNA: TGTGCCAGCAGTTTGCGGACTAGCGGGAGCCATAAGTTCTTC. Based on the CDR3 plus reference TRBV28 and TRBJ2-1, the full variable domain is DVKVTQSSRYLVKRTGEKVFLECVQDMDHENMFWYRQDPGLGLRLIYFSYDVKMKEKGDIPEGYSVSREKKERFSLILESASTNQTSMYLCASSLRTSGSHKFFGPGTRLTVL.